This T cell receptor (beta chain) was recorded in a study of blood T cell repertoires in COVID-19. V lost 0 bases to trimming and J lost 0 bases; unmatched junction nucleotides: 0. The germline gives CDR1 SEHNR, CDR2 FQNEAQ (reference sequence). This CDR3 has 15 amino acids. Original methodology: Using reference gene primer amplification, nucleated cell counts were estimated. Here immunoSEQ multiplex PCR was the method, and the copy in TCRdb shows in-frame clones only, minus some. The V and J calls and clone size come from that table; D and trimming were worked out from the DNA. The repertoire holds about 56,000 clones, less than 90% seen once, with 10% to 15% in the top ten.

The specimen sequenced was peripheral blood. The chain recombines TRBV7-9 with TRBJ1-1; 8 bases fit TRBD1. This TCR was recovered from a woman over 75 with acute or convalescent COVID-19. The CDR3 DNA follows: TGTGCCAGCAGCTTAGCGGGACAGGTGAACACTGAAGCTTTCTTT. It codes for CASSLAGQVNTEAFF.